The 2 T cell receptor beta chains reported below all come from one sample, sequenced in a study of blood T cell repertoires in COVID-19. TCRdb keeps only in-frame clones here, not all; method: immunoSEQ multiplex PCR. The sample lists approximately 160,000 clones, under 90% occurring once. Sequencing was performed on PBMCs or T cells enriched from blood (not recorded which). The receptors were gathered from a woman in her 50s who had recovered from COVID-19.

The chain combines TRBV7-5 with TRBJ2-7; TRBD1, the D gene given by the table, was not confirmed from the DNA. TRBV7-5 is deemed a pseudogene. The CDR3 is made up of 13 amino acids. CDR3 DNA: TGTGCCAGAACTAGGGGTTATCCTTACGAGCAGTACTTC. Translation: CARTRGYPYEQYF.

The chain joins TRBV19 to TRBJ1-1, with D possibly being TRBD1 (5 bases). The V gene lost 5 bases and the J gene lost 0 bases, with 10 bases spanning the gap. The germline V gene has CDR1 LNHDA and CDR2 SQIVND (reference sequence). There are 14 residues in the CDR3. The CDR3 sequence is CASSFGGMNTEAFF. The CDR3 DNA reads TGTGCCAGTAGTTTTGGGGGGATGAACACTGAAGCTTTCTTT.